A selection of T cell receptor beta chains follows, all from one sample in a study of cytomegalovirus exposure and HLA in healthy donors. TCRdb's table, derived via immunoSEQ multiplex PCR, lists solely in-frame clones and lacks some. The specimen's table records about 110,000 clones. The source material was PBMCs. These receptors were obtained from a man between 45 and 60 years old in good health and CMV-seronegative. The CDR3 runs from the conserved cysteine through the conserved F or W. A D gene is named only where the DNA matches it firmly.

TRBJ2-4,TRBV18,-,CASSPAGAKNIQYF,TGTGCCAGCTCACCTGCGGGGGCCAAAAACATTCAGTACTTC
TRBJ1-5,TRBV18,TRBD1,CASSSNGQGLGQPQHF,TGTGCCAGCTCATCAAATGGACAGGGATTGGGTCAGCCCCAGCATTTT
TRBJ1-1,TRBV15,-,CATSRDRNTEAFF,TGTGCCACCAGCAGAGATCGGAACACTGAAGCTTTCTTT
TRBJ1-5,TRBV6-6,TRBD1,CASRSTGNNQPQHF,TGTGCCAGCAGGTCGACAGGGAACAATCAGCCCCAGCATTTT
TRBJ1-2,TRBV5-6,-,CASSWGWLRRTYTPGYTF,TGTGCCAGCAGCTGGGGCTGGCTCAGGCGGACCTATACCCCTGGCTACACCTTC
TRBJ1-1,TRBV25-1,TRBD1,CASSAPVQGETEAFF,TGTGCCAGCAGTGCTCCGGTCCAGGGGGAAACTGAAGCTTTCTTT
TRBJ2-6,TRBV4-3,TRBD1,CASSRETAGQVGSGANVLTF,TGCGCCAGCAGCCGGGAAACTGCGGGACAGGTGGGCTCTGGGGCCAACGTCCTGACTTTC
TRBJ1-6,TRBV30,-,CAWRNAGGWSYNSPLHF,TGTGCCTGGAGGAACGCGGGGGGGTGGTCCTATAATTCACCCCTCCACTTT
TRBJ1-3,TRBV6-5,-,CASSYSGGLSGNTIYF,TGTGCCAGCAGTTACTCGGGGGGTCTTTCTGGAAACACCATATATTTT
TRBJ2-1,TRBV9,TRBD2,CASSVGLAGNNEQFF,TGTGCCAGCAGCGTAGGTCTAGCGGGGAATAATGAGCAGTTCTTC
TRBJ2-2,TRBV19,-,CASSIFDTSTGELFF,TGTGCCAGTAGTATATTCGACACGAGCACCGGGGAGCTGTTTTTT
TRBJ1-2,TRBV6-1,TRBD1,CASRREPGGSYGYTF,TGTGCCAGCAGGAGGGAGCCAGGGGGCTCCTATGGCTACACCTTC
TRBJ2-1,TRBV9,TRBD2,CASSVEPSGGADEQFF,TGTGCCAGCAGCGTAGAACCCAGCGGGGGGGCCGATGAGCAGTTCTTC
TRBJ2-1,TRBV7-3,TRBD2,CASSLQGGQDEQFF,TGTGCCAGCAGCTTACAGGGAGGGCAGGATGAGCAGTTCTTC
TRBJ1-2,TRBV19,-,CASSIDTDGNYGYTF,TGTGCCAGTAGTATAGATACTGACGGGAACTATGGCTACACCTTC
TRBJ2-7,TRBV7-6,-,CASSLVPFLGEQYF,TGTGCCAGCAGCTTAGTCCCGTTCCTCGGTGAGCAGTACTTC
TRBJ2-5,TRBV4-3,-,CASSQDRGTGETQYF,TGCGCCAGCAGCCAAGATCGGGGGACCGGGGAGACCCAGTACTTC
TRBJ2-7,TRBV28,-,CASSRTVNSYEQYF,TGTGCCAGCAGTCGGACAGTAAACTCCTACGAGCAGTACTTC
TRBJ2-1,TRBV5-1,TRBD2,CASRGLAGGPGNEQFF,TGCGCCAGCAGAGGGCTAGCGGGAGGGCCGGGGAATGAGCAGTTCTTC
TRBJ2-7,TRBV29-1,-,CSVVDRGAYEQYF,TGCAGCGTTGTGGACAGAGGCGCCTACGAGCAGTACTTC
TRBJ1-2,TRBV4-2,-,CASSLSGAGDYGYTF,TGTGCCAGCAGCCTCTCCGGGGCAGGGGACTATGGCTACACCTTC
TRBJ2-5,TRBV5-1,-,CASSSGPDRGTQYF,TGCGCCAGCAGCTCTGGCCCCGATAGGGGAACCCAGTACTTC
TRBJ2-1,TRBV7-9,TRBD2,CASSSGLASEQFF,TGTGCCAGCAGCTCGGGACTAGCAAGCGAGCAGTTCTTC
TRBJ1-1,TRBV18,TRBD1,CASSPPQGANTEAFF,TGTGCCAGCTCACCACCCCAGGGGGCGAACACTGAAGCTTTCTTT
TRBJ2-7,TRBV5-6,-,CASSSQRQGGYEQYF,TGTGCCAGCAGCTCCCAACGACAGGGAGGCTACGAGCAGTACTTC
TRBJ2-7,TRBV18,TRBD1,CASSPQSPGTVYEQYF,TGTGCCAGCTCACCACAATCCCCCGGGACAGTCTACGAGCAGTACTTC
TRBJ1-2,TRBV6-1,TRBD1,CASSEPGQGTGYTF,TGTGCCAGCAGTGAACCGGGACAGGGGACTGGCTACACCTTC
TRBJ2-7,TRBV7-9,TRBD2,CASSLASAGGAYEQYF,TGTGCCAGCAGCTTAGCTTCAGCGGGGGGCGCCTACGAGCAGTACTTC
TRBJ1-5,TRBV5-6,-,CASSLYSNQPQHF,TGTGCCAGCAGCTTGTATAGCAATCAGCCCCAGCATTTT
TRBJ2-5,TRBV7-2,TRBD1,CASSSRTGGAETQYF,TGTGCCAGCAGCTCTAGGACAGGGGGCGCCGAGACCCAGTACTTC
TRBJ2-3,TRBV25-1,TRBD1,CASSENSQGAGDTQYF,TGTGCCAGCAGTGAAAATTCCCAGGGGGCCGGAGATACGCAGTATTTT
TRBJ2-1,TRBV7-9,TRBD2,CASSLRLAGDIPSEQFF,TGTGCCAGCAGTTTACGACTAGCGGGAGACATACCCTCTGAGCAGTTCTTC
TRBJ1-2,TRBV27,TRBD1,CASSPLQGKGLWTVYGYTF,TGTGCCAGCAGTCCTTTACAGGGGAAGGGGTTGTGGACGGTCTATGGCTACACCTTC
TRBJ1-5,TRBV12-5,-,CASGLGGINQPQHF,TGTGCTAGTGGCCTGGGGGGGATTAATCAGCCCCAGCATTTT
TRBJ2-7,TRBV9,-,CASSAGLVTGAYEQYF,TGTGCCAGCAGCGCCGGCTTGGTAACGGGAGCCTACGAGCAGTACTTC
TRBJ1-1,TRBV7-6,-,CASRLSGGTEAFF,TGTGCCAGCAGGCTTTCGGGGGGCACTGAAGCTTTCTTT
TRBJ2-5,TRBV27,TRBD1,CASSSTGTGVETQYF,TGTGCCAGCAGTTCCACCGGGACAGGGGTAGAGACCCAGTACTTC
TRBJ2-5,TRBV6-1,TRBD1,CASSDDRVKETQYF,TGTGCCAGCAGTGACGACAGGGTAAAAGAGACCCAGTACTTC
TRBJ1-2,TRBV5-1,-,CASRPGAPDSYTF,TGCGCCAGCAGACCAGGGGCTCCCGATAGCTACACCTTC
TRBJ1-1,TRBV6-1,TRBD1,CASSAGTGRGRSTEAFF,TGTGCCAGCAGTGCCGGGACAGGGAGGGGAAGGAGCACTGAAGCTTTCTTT
TRBJ2-3,TRBV9,-,CASSVTQADTQYF,TGTGCCAGCAGCGTGACCCAGGCGGATACGCAGTATTTT
TRBJ2-2,TRBV7-2,TRBD1,CASSLRSGQGTAGELFF,TGTGCCAGCAGCTTACGGTCGGGACAGGGGACCGCCGGGGAGCTGTTTTTT
TRBJ2-3,TRBV11-3,-,CASSSFADTQYF,TGTGCCAGCAGCTCCTTCGCAGATACGCAGTATTTT
TRBJ2-2,TRBV19,-,CASTTGSGAGTGELFF,TGTGCCAGTACCACCGGGTCAGGGGCTGGCACCGGGGAGCTGTTTTTT
TRBJ2-5,TRBV30,-,CALAEERYQETQYF,TGTGCTTTAGCGGAGGAAAGGTACCAAGAGACCCAGTACTTC
TRBJ2-7,TRBV10-3,TRBD1,CAISRQGGAYEQYF,TGTGCCATCAGTAGACAGGGGGGCGCCTACGAGCAGTACTTC
TRBJ1-3,TRBV7-8,-,CASSLVGNTIYF,TGTGCCAGCAGCCTAGTAGGAAACACCATATATTTT
TRBJ1-6,TRBV28,-,CASSPIGGGNSPLHF,TGTGCCAGCAGCCCCATCGGCGGGGGAAATTCACCCCTCCACTTT
TRBJ1-6,TRBV19,-,CASSILRGGGPNSPLHF,TGTGCCAGTAGTATCCTGAGGGGCGGGGGCCCCAATTCACCCCTCCACTTT
TRBJ1-5,TRBV2,-,CASTTQGHQPQHF,TGTGCCAGCACGACACAGGGTCATCAGCCCCAGCATTTT
TRBJ1-1,TRBV5-1,TRBD1,CASSFGDIGQGTEAFF,TGCGCCAGCAGCTTTGGGGATATCGGACAGGGCACTGAAGCTTTCTTT
TRBJ1-1,TRBV10-3,TRBD1,CAISEQGEGAFF,TGTGCCATCAGTGAACAGGGGGAGGGAGCTTTCTTT